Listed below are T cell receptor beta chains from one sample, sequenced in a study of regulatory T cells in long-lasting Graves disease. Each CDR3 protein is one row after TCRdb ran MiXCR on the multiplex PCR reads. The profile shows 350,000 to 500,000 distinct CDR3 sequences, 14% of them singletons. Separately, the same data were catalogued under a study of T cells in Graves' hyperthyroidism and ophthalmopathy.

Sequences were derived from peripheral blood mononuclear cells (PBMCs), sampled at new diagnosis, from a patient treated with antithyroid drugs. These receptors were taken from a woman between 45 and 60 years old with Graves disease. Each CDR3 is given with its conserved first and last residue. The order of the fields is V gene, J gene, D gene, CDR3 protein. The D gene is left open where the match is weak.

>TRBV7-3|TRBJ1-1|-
CASSQGQMNTEAFF
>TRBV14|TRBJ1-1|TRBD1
CASRRDSLNTEAFF
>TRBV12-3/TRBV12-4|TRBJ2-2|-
CASSLGPGEVTGELFF
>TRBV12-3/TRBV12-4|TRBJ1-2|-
CASMQEGPYGYTF
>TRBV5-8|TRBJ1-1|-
CASSLGQLMNTEAFF
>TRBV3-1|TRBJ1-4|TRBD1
CASSPDRAVEKLFF
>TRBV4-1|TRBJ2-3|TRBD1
CASSFRDRGTDTQYF
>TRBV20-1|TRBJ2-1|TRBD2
CSARVLAGISPWQFF
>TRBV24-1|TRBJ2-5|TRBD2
CATSELAGGQETQYF
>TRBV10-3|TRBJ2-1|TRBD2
CAIREGQDNEQFF
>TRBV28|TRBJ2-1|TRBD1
CATRQGGFSEQFF
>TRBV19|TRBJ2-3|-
CASRPRFTDTQYF
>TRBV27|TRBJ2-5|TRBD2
CASSFEIAGVKTQYF
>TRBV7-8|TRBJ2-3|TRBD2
CASSSHREGFQYF
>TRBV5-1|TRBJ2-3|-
CASSLFSREFVTDTQYF
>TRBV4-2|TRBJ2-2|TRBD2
CASSHPGTRNGELFF
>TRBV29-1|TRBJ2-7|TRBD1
CSVVLQDRGTYEQYF
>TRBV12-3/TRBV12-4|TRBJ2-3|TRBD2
CASSPGTSGFTDTQYF
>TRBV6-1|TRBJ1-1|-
CAVGQLNTEAFF
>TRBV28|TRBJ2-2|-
CASSLPDRLIGELFF
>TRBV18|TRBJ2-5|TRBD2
CACSPPGLAGETQYF
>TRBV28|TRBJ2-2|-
CASRRGPGGELFF
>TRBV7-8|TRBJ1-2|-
CASSFQDINYGYTF
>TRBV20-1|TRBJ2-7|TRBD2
CSARGGAGVSYEQYF
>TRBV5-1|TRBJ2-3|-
CASSPTESTDTQYF
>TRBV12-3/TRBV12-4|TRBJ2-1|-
CASSFGEQTYNEQFF
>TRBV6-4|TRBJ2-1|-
CASSKAPPGASAQYNEQFF
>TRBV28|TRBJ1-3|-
CASSYLDSGNTIYF
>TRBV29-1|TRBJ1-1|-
CSVDRVGDDQAFF
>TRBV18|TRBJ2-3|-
CASSPLSGAVDTQYF
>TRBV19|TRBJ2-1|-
CASSIVHSHNEQFF
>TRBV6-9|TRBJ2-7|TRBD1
CASSYTGGLSYEQYF
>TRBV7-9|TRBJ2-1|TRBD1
CASSLVGQGDEQFF
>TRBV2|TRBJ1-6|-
CASRHGRENSPLHF
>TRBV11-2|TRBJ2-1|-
CAGSLKGGGAYNEQFF
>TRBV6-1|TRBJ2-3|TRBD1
CASKPGTGYGDTQYF
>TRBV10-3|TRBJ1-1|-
CAISESLGTPQAFF
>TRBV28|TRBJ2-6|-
CASSLGSEGAGANVLTF
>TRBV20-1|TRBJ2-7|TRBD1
CSVMKPGQGYEQYF
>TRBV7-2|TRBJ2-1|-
CASSLTYNRNNEQFF
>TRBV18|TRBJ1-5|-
CASSPVPGNVPQHF
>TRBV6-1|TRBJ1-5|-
CASRQGSNQPQHF
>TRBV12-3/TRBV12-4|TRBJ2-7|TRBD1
CASSFAQGYEQYF